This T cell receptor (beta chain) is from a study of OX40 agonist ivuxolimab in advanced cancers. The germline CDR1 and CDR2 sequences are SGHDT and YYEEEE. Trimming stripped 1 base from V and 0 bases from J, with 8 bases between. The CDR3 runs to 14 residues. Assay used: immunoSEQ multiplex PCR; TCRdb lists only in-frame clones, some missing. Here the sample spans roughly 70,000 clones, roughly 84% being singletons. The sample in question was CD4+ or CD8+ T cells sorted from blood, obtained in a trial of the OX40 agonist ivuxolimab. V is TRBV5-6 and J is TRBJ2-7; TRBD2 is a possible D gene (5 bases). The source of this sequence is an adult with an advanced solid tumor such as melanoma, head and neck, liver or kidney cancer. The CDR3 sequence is CASSLLGSSYEQYF. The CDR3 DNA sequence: TGTGCCAGCAGCTTGTTGGGGAGCTCCTACGAGCAGTACTTC.